The 21 T cell receptor beta chains listed next were all sequenced from one sample in a study of blood T cell repertoires in COVID-19. Assay: immunoSEQ multiplex PCR; the TCRdb copy retains only in-frame clones and omits some. The sample includes some 250,000 clones, 85% to 90% of them seen just once. Material: PBMCs or T cells enriched from blood (not recorded which). The receptor set was obtained from a woman in her 30s with acute COVID-19.

The chain recombines TRBV5-1 with TRBJ1-4, with unresolved D. V lost 0 bases, J lost 5 bases, and 11 bases lay in between. CDR3 size: 15 residues. Germline assignment: CDR1 SGHRS and CDR2 YFSETQ. The CDR3 DNA follows: TGCGCCAGCAGCTTGGTGAGGCAGCCGAATGAAAAACTGTTTTTT. Residues: CASSLVRQPNEKLFF.

The chain has TRBV6-5 and TRBJ1-5; 9 bases are a match to TRBD1. The V segment lost 0 bases and the J segment 7 bases; nucleotides outside the gene matches: 7. The V gene's germline CDR1 is MNHEY and CDR2 SVGAGI. This CDR3 spans 16 amino acids. CDR3 region: CASSYSTGQGVQPQHF. In DNA form, the CDR3 reads TGTGCCAGCAGTTACTCGACGGGACAGGGCGTGCAGCCCCAGCATTTT.

J is TRBJ1-2 and V is TRBV6-1; D ambiguous. V gave up 2 bases and J gave up 5 bases, with 9 bases separating them. The germline CDR1 and CDR2 sequences are MNHNS and SASEGT. The CDR3 spans 13 residues. The CDR3 DNA reads TGTGCCAGCAGTGAATACCCGAGGTATGGCTACACCTTC. Translation: CASSEYPRYGYTF.

This chain uses TRBV7-9 with TRBJ2-6, with D tentatively TRBD1 (6 bases). CDR1 is SEHNR and CDR2 is FQNEAQ in the germline V gene (reference sequence). Trimming removed 5 bases at V and 0 bases at J, with 11 bases between. This CDR3 comprises 16 residues. Here the CDR3 reads CASSRDNPSGANVLTF. Here the CDR3 DNA reads TGTGCCAGCAGCCGGGACAACCCCTCTGGGGCCAACGTCCTGACTTTC.

V usage is TRBV4-2 and J usage is TRBJ2-7, with 7 bases identical to TRBD1. Losses at the gene ends were 1 base for V and 5 bases for J; bases not matched to a gene: 5. This CDR3 contains 14 residues. In germline, CDR1 is LGHNA, CDR2 YNFKEQ. CDR3 region: CASSQGWDRDEQYF. CDR3 coding DNA: TGTGCCAGCAGCCAAGGTTGGGACAGAGACGAGCAGTACTTC.

The chain couples TRBV18 to TRBJ1-6; 7 nucleotides line up with TRBD1. V was clipped by 3 bases and J by 8 bases; unmatched bases: 7. Germline CDR1 and CDR2: KGHSH and LQKENI. The CDR3 contains 15 residues. The CDR3 DNA reads as TGTGCCAGCTCACCCCCGGACAGGTCTTATTCACCCCTCCACTTT. This gives the protein CASSPPDRSYSPLHF.

V gene TRBV28 combines with J gene TRBJ1-6; 9 nucleotides align to TRBD1. V gave up 3 bases and J gave up 10 bases; unmatched junction bases: 10. Germline values: CDR1 MDHEN, CDR2 SYDVKM. The CDR3 sequence is 16 residues long. The CDR3 protein is CASSFSSRTGDSPLHF. The CDR3 DNA is TGTGCCAGCAGTTTCTCTTCGAGGACAGGGGACTCACCCCTCCACTTT.

The rearrangement links TRBV11-2 to TRBJ1-6, with D tentatively TRBD1 (5 bases). The CDR3 extends over 14 amino acids. Deletions cut 3 bases from V and 7 bases from J, with 10 bases between. Germline V gene lookup returns CDR1 SGHAT and CDR2 FQNNGV. The CDR3 DNA reads TGTGCCAGCAGCTTGACAGTCAGGAATTCACCCCTCCACTTT. Translated, it gives CASSLTVRNSPLHF.

With regard to this clone: At one end, the junction sequence differs from germline, possibly due to a read error. Other DNA sequences within the sample encode an identical CDR3. In DNA form, the CDR3 reads TGCGCCACCAGTGGTGCGACAGGGGGCTCGGGCACTGAAGCTTTCTTT. This encodes CATSGATGGSGTEAFF. This rearrangement joins TRBV24-1 to TRBJ1-1; 10 bases line up with TRBD1. The CDR3 loop spans 16 amino acids. Germline V gives CDR1 KGHDR, CDR2 SFDVKD.

This chain's CDR3 is CAISEGGLSYEQYF. Here the CDR3 DNA reads TGTGCCATCAGTGAGGGGGGGTTGTCCTACGAGCAGTACTTC. The chain joins TRBV10-3 to TRBJ2-7; the D gene is possibly TRBD2 (6 bases). This CDR3 contains 14 residues. Looked up from germline, CDR1 is ENHRY and CDR2 is SYGVKD. V lost 2 bases to trimming and J lost 1 base, with 9 bases between them.

The chain combines TRBV24-1 with TRBJ1-1, with D hard to call. The germline V and J ends were trimmed by 4 bases and 6 bases, with 14 bases remaining between them. Germline loops: CDR1 KGHDR, CDR2 SFDVKD. The CDR3 sequence is 14 residues long. The CDR3 nucleotides are TGTGCCACCAGTGACCCAAGAGGAGGGCCTGAAGCTTTCTTT. Translating gives CATSDPRGGPEAFF.

This sequence joins TRBV2 and TRBJ2-4, with a tentative D call TRBD2 (5 bases). The CDR3 covers 14 residues. The germline V gene has CDR1 SNHLY and CDR2 FYNNEI. V lost 6 bases and J 0 bases, leaving 9 bases between the germline ends. The CDR3 sequence is CASRRALAKNIQYF. The CDR3 DNA follows: TGTGCCAGCAGGAGGGCCCTAGCCAAAAACATTCAGTACTTC. The whole variable domain, filled in from reference TRBV2 and TRBJ2-4, reads EPEVTQTPSHQVTQMGQEVILRCVPISNHLYFYWYRQILGQKVEFLVSFYNNEISEKSEIFDDQFSVERPDGSNFTLKIRSTKLEDSAMYFCASRRALAKNIQYFGAGTRLSVL.

The chain uses TRBV5-6 and TRBJ1-1; D is undetermined. Trimming left V 0 bases short and J 0 bases short, with 6 bases between. The CDR3 loop spans 14 amino acids. Germline V gene data show CDR1 as SGHDT and CDR2 as YYEEEE. The DNA of the CDR3 is TGTGCCAGCAGCTTGGGGGCCATGAACACTGAAGCTTTCTTT. It specifies CASSLGAMNTEAFF. The full variable domain, its missing parts supplied by reference TRBV5-6 and TRBJ1-1, is DAGVTQSPTHLIKTRGQQVTLRCSPKSGHDTVSWYQQALGQGPQFIFQYYEEEERQRGNFPDRFSGHQFPNYSSELNVNALLLGDSALYLCASSLGAMNTEAFFGQGTRLTVV.

The rearrangement uses TRBV6-1 and TRBJ2-1, with D unresolved. This CDR3 region has 14 residues. In germline, CDR1 is MNHNS, CDR2 SASEGT. V lost 2 bases and J 4 bases, leaving 9 bases between the germline ends. The DNA for the CDR3 is TGTGCCAGCAGTGAATCTCGTAGTTACAATGAGCAGTTCTTC. This translates into CASSESRSYNEQFF.

The chain has TRBV7-3 and TRBJ2-3; TRBD1 aligns across 8 bases. CDR1 and CDR2 (germline): SGHTA, FQGTGA. J lost 12 bases, V lost 4 bases, and 12 bases had no gene match. The length of the CDR3 is 14 residues. The DNA for the CDR3 is TGTGCCAGCAGCTACACCGGGACAGGAGAAGCCCAGTATTTT. Translation gives CASSYTGTGEAQYF.

The chain carries TRBV4-1 and TRBJ2-2; 9 bases fit TRBD1. The trim removed 0 bases at V and 7 bases at J, leaving 12 bases unmatched. The CDR3 runs to 18 residues. Germline V gives CDR1 MGHRA, CDR2 YSYEKL. The CDR3 loop reads CASSQDRLQGARNGELFF. The CDR3 DNA reads TGCGCCAGCAGCCAAGATCGGTTACAGGGGGCGCGAAACGGGGAGCTGTTTTTT.

This chain connects TRBV19 to TRBJ2-7, with D possibly matching TRBD1 (5 bases). Between the trimmed V and J ends, which lost 6 bases and 0 bases, there was a span of 15 bases. This CDR3 is built from 15 residues. CDR1 is LNHDA and CDR2 is SQIVND in the germline V gene (reference sequence). The CDR3 region is CASRLDTSSSYEQYF. Written as DNA, the CDR3 is TGTGCCAGTAGGTTGGACACGTCAAGCTCCTACGAGCAGTACTTC.

The J gene is TRBJ1-1, the V gene TRBV7-8; D is unclear. Germline CDR1 reads SGHVS; CDR2 reads FQNEAQ. The CDR3 is made up of 13 amino acids. V was clipped by 5 bases and J by 10 bases, with 17 bases between them. The CDR3 here is CASSPEGATRAFF. The DNA for the CDR3 is TGTGCCAGCAGCCCGGAGGGTGCTACACGAGCTTTCTTT.

The genes are TRBV30 and TRBJ2-5; the D is unclear. The CDR3 is 13 residues long. V was clipped by 3 bases and J by 4 bases, with 12 bases between them. Germline V CDR1 and CDR2: GTSNPN, SVGIG (reference sequence). CDR3 nucleotides: TGTGCCTGGAGAAACCGTGGGCGAGAGACCCAGTACTTC. This gives the protein CAWRNRGRETQYF.

The chain's CDR3 is CASSHTTGGLVWGTEAFF. DNA for the CDR3: TGTGCCAGCAGCCACACTACAGGGGGCCTTGTGTGGGGCACTGAAGCTTTCTTT. The chain has TRBV13 and TRBJ1-1; 9 bases map to TRBD1. Trimming at V came to 5 bases and at J to 4 bases, leaving 17 bases not matched to a gene. The CDR3 is 18 amino acids. Germline V gene sequence: CDR1 PRHDT, CDR2 FYEKMQ (reference sequence).

V and J are TRBV5-6 and TRBJ1-1; maybe TRBD1 (5 bases). V was shortened by 0 bases and J by 3 bases, with 12 bases between the two germline ends. Germline V gene sequence: CDR1 SGHDT, CDR2 YYEEEE. The length of the CDR3 is 15 residues. The chain's CDR3 is CASSLALGGYTEAFF. CDR3 coding DNA: TGTGCCAGCAGCTTGGCCCTCGGGGGTTACACTGAAGCTTTCTTT. The variable domain in full, with the rest retrieved from reference TRBV5-6 and TRBJ1-1, is DAGVTQSPTHLIKTRGQQVTLRCSPKSGHDTVSWYQQALGQGPQFIFQYYEEEERQRGNFPDRFSGHQFPNYSSELNVNALLLGDSALYLCASSLALGGYTEAFFGQGTRLTVV.